The 10 T cell receptor beta chains below come from one sample, sequenced in a study of shared clonotypes between healthy human individuals. The data were produced by immunoSEQ multiplex PCR, yet TCRdb's version contains in-frame clones alone and is incomplete. This table holds 470,000 or so clones, approximately 84% found once. The sample comprised PBMCs. The receptors come from a woman aged 40-49 years in good health. Some clones in this sample may be carry-over from other donors' samples.

The chain is built from TRBV7-9 and TRBJ1-1, with D possibly matching TRBD1 (5 bases). The CDR3 runs 13 residues. Germline values: CDR1 SEHNR, CDR2 FQNEAQ (reference sequence). V was clipped by 3 bases and J by 5 bases, with 10 bases between them. CDR3 sequence: CASSLRGETEAFF. CDR3 DNA sequence: TGTGCCAGCAGCTTGAGGGGTGAGACTGAAGCTTTCTTT.

The rearrangement uses TRBV10-3 and TRBJ2-7, with D perhaps TRBD2 (5 bases). Looked up from germline, CDR1 is ENHRY and CDR2 is SYGVKD. The CDR3 spans 13 residues. V lost 0 bases and J 4 bases, leaving 7 bases between the germline ends. The CDR3 is CAISESTTYEQYF. The CDR3 nucleotides are TGTGCCATCAGTGAGTCGACTACTTACGAGCAGTACTTC.

About this clone: One base separates it from a far larger clone, so it is likely a read error. The sample holds other DNA sequences that translate to the same CDR3. The rearrangement links TRBV5-6 to TRBJ2-1; D unresolved. The germline V gene has CDR1 SGHDT and CDR2 YYEEEE. The CDR3 loop spans 13 amino acids. The CDR3 is CASRPGTYNEQFF. The CDR3 nucleotides are TGTGCAAGCAGACCCGGCACATACAATGAGCAGTTCTTC.

The chain has TRBV4-3 and TRBJ2-2; D is ambiguous. Germline V gene sequence: CDR1 LGHNA, CDR2 YSLEER. The CDR3 runs to 16 residues. V lost 4 bases and J 3 bases, leaving 15 bases between the germline ends. The CDR3: CASSRILGEHTGELFF. The CDR3 nucleotides are TGCGCCAGCAGCCGTATACTCGGAGAACACACCGGGGAGCTGTTTTTT.

With respect to this clone: Other nucleotide sequences from this sample produce the same CDR3. CDR3 protein: CASSLALNQPQHF. The DNA of the CDR3 is TGTGCCAGCAGCTTAGCGTTGAATCAGCCCCAGCATTTT. This rearrangement joins TRBV7-2 to TRBJ1-5, with D unresolved. Germline loops: CDR1 SGHTA, CDR2 FQGNSA. V was clipped by 0 bases and J by 4 bases, with 4 bases between them. The CDR3 is 13 amino acids. The variable domain in full, completed from reference TRBV7-2 and TRBJ1-5, reads GAGVSQSPSNKVTEKGKDVELRCDPISGHTALYWYRQSLGQGLEFLIYFQGNSAPDKSGLPSDRFSAERTGGSVSTLTIQRTQQEDSAVYLCASSLALNQPQHFGDGTRLSIL.

This chain joins TRBV29-1 and TRBJ2-5; the D gene is possibly TRBD2 (6 bases). The CDR3 contains 14 residues. V lost 6 bases and J lost 3, with 17 bases in between. From germline, CDR1 is SQVTM and CDR2 ANQGSEA. This chain's CDR3 is CSVTEPGLKETQYF. CDR3 sequence (DNA): TGCAGCGTCACGGAACCGGGACTCAAAGAGACCCAGTACTTC.

The J gene is TRBJ2-3, the V gene TRBV30; D is unclear. In germline, CDR1 is GTSNPN, CDR2 SVGIG (reference sequence). Trimming shortened V by 1 base and J by 6 bases, and 17 bases separated the two germline ends. The length of the CDR3 is 15 residues. Here the CDR3 DNA reads TGTGCCTGGAGTGCCCCGTTTTTGGGTTCCGATACGCAGTATTTT. Amino acid sequence: CAWSAPFLGSDTQYF.

The chain links TRBV28 to TRBJ1-3; D is uncertain. Trimming removed 1 base from V and 0 bases from J, with 13 bases in between. The CDR3 has 17 amino acids. The germline CDR1 and CDR2 sequences are MDHEN and SYDVKM. The CDR3 sequence is CASSLLEGSNSGNTIYF. DNA for the CDR3: TGTGCCAGCAGTTTATTGGAGGGCAGTAACTCTGGAAACACCATATATTTT.

The rearrangement links TRBV28 to TRBJ2-7, with a possible D match to TRBD2 (7 bases). Germline-derived CDR1 and CDR2 are MDHEN and SYDVKM. This CDR3 contains 15 residues. V shed 5 bases and J shed 0 bases, with 14 bases lying between them. Here the CDR3 reads CASSRGDTYSYEQYF. CDR3 DNA: TGTGCCAGCAGTCGGGGGGACACTTACTCCTACGAGCAGTACTTC.

V gene TRBV14 combines with J gene TRBJ1-5; D is unresolved. CDR1 and CDR2 (germline): SGHDN, FVKESK. The CDR3 totals 16 residues. Deletions cut 0 bases from V and 4 bases from J, with 13 bases between. This CDR3 reads CASSQDLGGPNQPQHF. CDR3 nucleotide sequence: TGTGCCAGCAGCCAAGATCTTGGTGGACCTAATCAGCCCCAGCATTTT. The variable domain in full, completed from reference TRBV14 and TRBJ1-5, reads EAGVTQFPSHSVIEKGQTVTLRCDPISGHDNLYWYRRVMGKEIKFLLHFVKESKQDESGMPNNRFLAERTGGTYSTLKVQPAELEDSGVYFCASSQDLGGPNQPQHFGDGTRLSIL.